This TCR beta chain was sequenced during a study of cytomegalovirus exposure and HLA in healthy donors. Turning to the study itself: The Caucasian-associated ancestry cluster held around four fifths of 300 to 450 genotyped donors. Study-wide findings and caveats: Relative to the approximately 700-donor mean, N-insertions were reportedly fewer in an Asian-associated ancestry cluster in a later analysis. As a later analysis revealed, most CMV-associated TCR beta chains appeared HLA-restricted.

Whereas donors were nominally healthy upon sampling, unrecorded immune exposures were probable. As regards this clone: Its target is not known.

Vbeta (60) and Jbeta (13) primers were used in the PCR. Sequencing used immunoSEQ multiplex PCR; TCRdb keeps in-frame clones, though not all of them. This sample's table has about 190,000 clones. The germline CDR1 and CDR2 sequences are MNHEY and SVGAGI. The J segment lost 8 bases and the V segment lost 6 bases, leaving 14 bases of the junction unmatched. The CDR3 has 15 amino acids. Input material: PBMCs. The chain recombines TRBV6-5 with TRBJ1-2; TRBD1 agrees at 8 bases. This receptor was identified in a young woman in good health and CMV-seropositive. The DNA of the CDR3 is TGTGCCAGCAGCCGAGGGACAGGTCGGGTGTTAGGCTACACCTTC. Residues: CASSRGTGRVLGYTF.